This T cell receptor beta chain was identified during a study of cytomegalovirus exposure and HLA in healthy donors. With 60 Vbeta and 13 Jbeta primers, the PCR was carried out. The protocol was immunoSEQ multiplex PCR, while the TCRdb copy is restricted to in-frame clones and leaves out a portion. The sample has approximately 210,000 clones; the top ten hold around 0.95%. In the case of this clone: Its antigen is undetermined.

Study-wide results and limits: Most of the TCR beta V segments (in an earlier analysis) were productive either about 90% or about 30% of the time.

Trimming removed 0 bases from V and 6 bases from J; junction bases left unmatched: 4. CDR3 length: 14 amino acids. CDR1 is SQVTM and CDR2 is ANQGSEA in the germline V gene. The sequence was obtained from a woman in her 30s in good health and CMV-seropositive. The specimen sequenced was PBMCs. The chain carries TRBV29-1 and TRBJ2-1; 8 bases line up with TRBD2. The CDR3 DNA is TGCAGCGTTGAAGACGGGGGGGCGGGCAATGAGCAGTTCTTC. Its protein product is CSVEDGGAGNEQFF.